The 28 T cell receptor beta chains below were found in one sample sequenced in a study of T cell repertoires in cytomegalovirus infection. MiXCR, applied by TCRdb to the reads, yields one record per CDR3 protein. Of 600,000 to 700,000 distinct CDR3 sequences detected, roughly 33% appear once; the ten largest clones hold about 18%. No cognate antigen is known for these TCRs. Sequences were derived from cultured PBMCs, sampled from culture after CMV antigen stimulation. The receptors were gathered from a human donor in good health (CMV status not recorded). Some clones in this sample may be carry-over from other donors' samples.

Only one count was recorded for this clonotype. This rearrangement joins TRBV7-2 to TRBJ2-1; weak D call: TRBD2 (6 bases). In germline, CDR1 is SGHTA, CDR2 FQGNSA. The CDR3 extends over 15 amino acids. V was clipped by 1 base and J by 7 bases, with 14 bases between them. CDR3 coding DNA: TGTGCCAGCAGCTTAGTCACGGGAGCGGAGAATGAGCAGTTCTTC. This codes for CASSLVTGAENEQFF.

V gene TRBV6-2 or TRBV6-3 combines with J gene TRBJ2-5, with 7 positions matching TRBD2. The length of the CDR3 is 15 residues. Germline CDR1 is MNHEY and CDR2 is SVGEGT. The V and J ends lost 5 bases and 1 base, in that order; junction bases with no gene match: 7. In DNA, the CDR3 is TGTGCCAGCAGTGGCCCGAGCGGGGTCCAAGAGACCCAGTACTTC. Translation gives CASSGPSGVQETQYF.

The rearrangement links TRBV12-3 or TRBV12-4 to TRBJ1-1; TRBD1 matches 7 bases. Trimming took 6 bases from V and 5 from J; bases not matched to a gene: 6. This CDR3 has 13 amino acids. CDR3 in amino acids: CASRTGRWTEAFF. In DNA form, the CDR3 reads TGTGCCAGCAGGACAGGGCGGTGGACTGAAGCTTTCTTT.

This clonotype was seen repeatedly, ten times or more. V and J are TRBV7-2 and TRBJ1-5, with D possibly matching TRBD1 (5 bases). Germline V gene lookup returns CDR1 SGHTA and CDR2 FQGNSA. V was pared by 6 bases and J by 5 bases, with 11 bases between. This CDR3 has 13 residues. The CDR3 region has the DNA TGTGCCAGCAGTTGGGGGTTGTATCAGCCCCAGCATTTT. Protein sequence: CASSWGLYQPQHF.

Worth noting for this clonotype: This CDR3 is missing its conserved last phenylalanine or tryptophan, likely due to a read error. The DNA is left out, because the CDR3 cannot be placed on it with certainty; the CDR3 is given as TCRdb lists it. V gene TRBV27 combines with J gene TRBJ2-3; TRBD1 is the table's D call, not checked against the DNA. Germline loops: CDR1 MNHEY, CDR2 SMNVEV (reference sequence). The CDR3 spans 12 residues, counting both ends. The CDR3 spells CASSSGGTGLAS.

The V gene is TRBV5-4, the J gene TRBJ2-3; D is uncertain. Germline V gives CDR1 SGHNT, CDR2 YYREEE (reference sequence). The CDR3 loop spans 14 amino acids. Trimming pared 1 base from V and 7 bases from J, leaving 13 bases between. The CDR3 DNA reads TGTGCCAGCAGCTTGCCCGACACGCCGAATACGCAGTATTTT. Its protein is CASSLPDTPNTQYF.

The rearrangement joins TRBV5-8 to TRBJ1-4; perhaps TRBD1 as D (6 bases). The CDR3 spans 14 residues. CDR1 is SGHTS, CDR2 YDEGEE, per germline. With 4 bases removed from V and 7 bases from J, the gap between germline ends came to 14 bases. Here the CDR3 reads CASSHRVLIEKLFF. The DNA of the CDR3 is TGTGCCAGCAGCCACAGGGTCCTGATTGAAAAACTGTTTTTT.

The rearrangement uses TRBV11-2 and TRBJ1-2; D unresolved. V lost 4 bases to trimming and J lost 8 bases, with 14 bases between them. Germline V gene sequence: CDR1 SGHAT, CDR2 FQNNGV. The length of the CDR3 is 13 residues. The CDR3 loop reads CASSSAIRVGYTF. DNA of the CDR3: TGTGCCAGCAGCTCCGCCATACGAGTAGGCTACACCTTC.

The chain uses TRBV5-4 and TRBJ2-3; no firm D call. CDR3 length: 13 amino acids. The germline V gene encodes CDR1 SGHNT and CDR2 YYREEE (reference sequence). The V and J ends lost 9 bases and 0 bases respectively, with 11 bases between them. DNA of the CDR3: TGTGCCACCACCGCTACAAGCACAGATACGCAGTATTTT. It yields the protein CATTATSTDTQYF.

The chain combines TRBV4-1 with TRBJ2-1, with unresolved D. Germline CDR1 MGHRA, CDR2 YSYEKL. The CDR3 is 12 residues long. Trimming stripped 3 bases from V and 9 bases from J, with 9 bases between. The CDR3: CASSQGWGEQFF. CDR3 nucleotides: TGCGCCAGCAGCCAGGGGTGGGGTGAGCAGTTCTTC.

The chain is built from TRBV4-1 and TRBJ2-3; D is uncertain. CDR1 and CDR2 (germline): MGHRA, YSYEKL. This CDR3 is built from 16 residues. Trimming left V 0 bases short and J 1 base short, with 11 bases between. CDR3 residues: CASSQEGSLGTDTQYF. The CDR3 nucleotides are TGCGCCAGCAGCCAAGAGGGCAGTTTGGGCACAGATACGCAGTATTTT.

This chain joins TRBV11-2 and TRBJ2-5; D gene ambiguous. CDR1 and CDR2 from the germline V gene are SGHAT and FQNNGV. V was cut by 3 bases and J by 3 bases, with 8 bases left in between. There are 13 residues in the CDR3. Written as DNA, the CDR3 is TGTGCCAGCAGCTTTGTGGGAAAAGAGACCCAGTACTTC. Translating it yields CASSFVGKETQYF. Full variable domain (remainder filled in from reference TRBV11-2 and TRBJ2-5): EAGVAQSPRYKIIEKRQSVAFWCNPISGHATLYWYQQILGQGPKLLIQFQNNGVVDDSQLPKDRFSAERLKGVDSTLKIQPAKLEDSAVYLCASSFVGKETQYFGPGTRLLVL.

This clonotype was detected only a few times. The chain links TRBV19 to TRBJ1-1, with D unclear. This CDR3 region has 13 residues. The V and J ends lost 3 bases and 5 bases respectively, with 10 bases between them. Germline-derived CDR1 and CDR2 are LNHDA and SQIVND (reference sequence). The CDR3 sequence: CASSILGRTEAFF. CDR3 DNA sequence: TGTGCCAGTAGTATTTTAGGGAGAACTGAAGCTTTCTTT.

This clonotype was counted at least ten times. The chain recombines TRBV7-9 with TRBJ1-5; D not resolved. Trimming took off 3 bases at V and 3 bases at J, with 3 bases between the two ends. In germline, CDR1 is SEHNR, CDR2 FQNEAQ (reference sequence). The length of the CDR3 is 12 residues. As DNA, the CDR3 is TGTGCCAGCAGCTTCTTCAATCAGCCCCAGCATTTT. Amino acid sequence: CASSFFNQPQHF.

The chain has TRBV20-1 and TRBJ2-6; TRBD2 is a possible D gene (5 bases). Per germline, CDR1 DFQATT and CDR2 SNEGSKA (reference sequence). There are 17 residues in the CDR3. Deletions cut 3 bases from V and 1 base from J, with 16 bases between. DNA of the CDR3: TGCAGTGCTAGGGGCGTGGCGCTAGCATCTGGGGCCAACGTCCTGACTTTC. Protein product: CSARGVALASGANVLTF.

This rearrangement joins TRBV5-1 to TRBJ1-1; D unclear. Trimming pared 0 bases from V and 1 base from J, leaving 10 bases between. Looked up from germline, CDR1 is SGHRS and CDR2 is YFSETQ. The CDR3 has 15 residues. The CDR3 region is CASSLGSLPNTEAFF. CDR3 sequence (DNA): TGCGCCAGCAGCTTGGGTAGTTTACCGAACACTGAAGCTTTCTTT.

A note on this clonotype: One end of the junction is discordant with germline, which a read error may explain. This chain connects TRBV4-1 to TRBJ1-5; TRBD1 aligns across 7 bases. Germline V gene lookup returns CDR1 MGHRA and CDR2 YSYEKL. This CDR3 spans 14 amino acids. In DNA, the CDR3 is TGTGCCAGCAGCCAGAGGGACAGCTATCAGCCCCAGCATTTT. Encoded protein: CASSQRDSYQPQHF.

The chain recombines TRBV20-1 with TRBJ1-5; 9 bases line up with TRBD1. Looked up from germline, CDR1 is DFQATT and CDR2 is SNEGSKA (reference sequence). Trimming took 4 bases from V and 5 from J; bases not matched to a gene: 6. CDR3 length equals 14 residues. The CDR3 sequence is CSATSGTGYQPQHF. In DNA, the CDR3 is TGCAGTGCTACTTCCGGGACAGGGTATCAGCCCCAGCATTTT.

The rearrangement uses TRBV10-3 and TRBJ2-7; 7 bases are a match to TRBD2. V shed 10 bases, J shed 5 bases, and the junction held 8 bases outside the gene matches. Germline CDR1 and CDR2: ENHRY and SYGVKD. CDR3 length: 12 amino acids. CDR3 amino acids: CATRLGGDEQYF. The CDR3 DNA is TGTGCCACCCGATTGGGGGGGGACGAGCAGTACTTC.

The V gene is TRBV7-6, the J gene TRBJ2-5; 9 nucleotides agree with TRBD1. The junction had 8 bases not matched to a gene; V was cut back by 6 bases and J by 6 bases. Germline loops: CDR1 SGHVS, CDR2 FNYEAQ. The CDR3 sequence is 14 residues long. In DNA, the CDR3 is TGTGCCAGCAGAAGGACAGGGGTCGTGAAGACCCAGTACTTC. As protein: CASRRTGVVKTQYF.

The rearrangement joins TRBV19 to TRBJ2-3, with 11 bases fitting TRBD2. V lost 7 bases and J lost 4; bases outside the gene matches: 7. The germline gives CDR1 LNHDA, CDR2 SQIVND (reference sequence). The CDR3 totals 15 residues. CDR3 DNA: TGTGCCAGTATCGCGGTAGCGGGGGGGCCAGATACGCAGTATTTT. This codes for CASIAVAGGPDTQYF.

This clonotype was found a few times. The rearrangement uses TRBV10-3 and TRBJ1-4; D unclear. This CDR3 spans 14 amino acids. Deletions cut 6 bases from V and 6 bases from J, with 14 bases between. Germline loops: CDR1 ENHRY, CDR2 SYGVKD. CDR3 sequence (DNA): TGTGCCATCAGGAAGTCAGCGGAAGATGAAAAACTGTTTTTT. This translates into CAIRKSAEDEKLFF.

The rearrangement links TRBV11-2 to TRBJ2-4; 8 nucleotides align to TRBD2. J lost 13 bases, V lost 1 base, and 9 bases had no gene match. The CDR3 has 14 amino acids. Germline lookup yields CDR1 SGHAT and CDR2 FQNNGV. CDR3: CASSLVPSGGGQYF. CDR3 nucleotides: TGTGCCAGCAGCTTAGTCCCCTCCGGGGGGGGCCAGTACTTC. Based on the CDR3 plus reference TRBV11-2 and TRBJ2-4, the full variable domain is EAGVAQSPRYKIIEKRQSVAFWCNPISGHATLYWYQQILGQGPKLLIQFQNNGVVDDSQLPKDRFSAERLKGVDSTLKIQPAKLEDSAVYLCASSLVPSGGGQYFGAGTRLSVL.

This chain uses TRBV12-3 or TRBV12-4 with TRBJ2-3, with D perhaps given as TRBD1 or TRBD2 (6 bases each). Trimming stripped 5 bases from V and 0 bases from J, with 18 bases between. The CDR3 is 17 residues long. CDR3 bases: TGTGCCAGCAGTCACCGGGGGACGGGACAAAGCACAGATACGCAGTATTTT. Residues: CASSHRGTGQSTDTQYF.

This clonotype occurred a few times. CDR3 coding DNA: TGCAGAGGCGAACAGGGACCGAACACTGAAGCTTTCTTT. Translated, it gives CRGEQGPNTEAFF. The chain has TRBV20-1 and TRBJ1-1; tentative D call: TRBD1 (6 bases). The CDR3 covers 13 residues. CDR1 and CDR2 (germline): DFQATT, SNEGSKA (reference sequence).

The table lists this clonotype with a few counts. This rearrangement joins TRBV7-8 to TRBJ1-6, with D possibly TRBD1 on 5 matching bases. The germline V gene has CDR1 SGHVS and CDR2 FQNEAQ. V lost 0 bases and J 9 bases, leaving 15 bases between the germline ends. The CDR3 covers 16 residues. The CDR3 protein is CASSLAPGQGASPLHF. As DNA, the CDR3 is TGTGCCAGCAGCTTAGCCCCTGGGCAGGGCGCTTCACCCCTCCACTTT.

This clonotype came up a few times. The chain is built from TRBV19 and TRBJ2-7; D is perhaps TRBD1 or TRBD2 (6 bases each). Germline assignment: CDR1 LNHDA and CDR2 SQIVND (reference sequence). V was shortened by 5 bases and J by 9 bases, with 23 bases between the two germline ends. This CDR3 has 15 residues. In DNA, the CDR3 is TGTGCCAGTAGTCTTACGGGGGCAGGAGATCTCGGGCAGTACTTC. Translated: CASSLTGAGDLGQYF.

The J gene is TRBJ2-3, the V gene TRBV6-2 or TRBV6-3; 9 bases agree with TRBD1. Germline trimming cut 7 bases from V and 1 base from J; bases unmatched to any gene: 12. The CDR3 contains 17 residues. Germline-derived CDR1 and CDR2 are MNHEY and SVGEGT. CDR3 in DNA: TGTGCCAGCAACCCCGGGACAGGGAGGCGGGGCACAGATACGCAGTATTTT. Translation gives CASNPGTGRRGTDTQYF.